This T cell receptor beta chain was recorded in a study of regulatory T cells in long-lasting Graves disease. Both iRepertoire HTBI primers and Arm-PCR of CDR3 regions were used to build the TCR beta libraries. In TCRdb, the multiplex PCR reads were re-called with MiXCR into one record per CDR3 protein. The table shows 350,000 to 550,000 distinct CDR3 sequences, with about 17% occurring only once. The CDR3 totals 17 residues. Germline V gene data show CDR1 as MNHNS and CDR2 as SASEGT. The ends lost 6 bases at V and 0 bases at J; junction bases unmatched: 11. Documented time point: newly diagnosed GD, antithyroid drugs for less than 3 months. The TCR library was made from RNA that had been extracted from PBMCs in TRIzol. This clonotype was counted ten times or more. This same sample was also taken into another study, of T cells in Graves' hyperthyroidism and ophthalmopathy.

V gene TRBV6-1 combines with J gene TRBJ1-1; 9 bases agree with TRBD1. This TCR came from a woman between 18 and 30 years old with Graves disease. Sequencing used peripheral blood mononuclear cells (PBMCs), obtained at new diagnosis, from a patient treated with antithyroid drugs. The CDR3 nucleotides read TGTGCCAGCAGGGATGTCCCGGGACAGGGTTTGAACACTGAAGCTTTCTTT. Protein product: CASRDVPGQGLNTEAFF.